This T cell receptor (beta chain) was obtained from a study of cytomegalovirus exposure and HLA in healthy donors (dated by TCRdb to 2015 to 2018). For the study in its entirety: According to an earlier analysis of 587 of the donors, some 180 million T cells yielded some 120 million unique TCR beta sequences and more than 250 Gb of sequence data. Every discovery cohort repertoire had been produced on one sequencing platform. Both class I and class II loci were covered by HLA typing, at four-digit resolution. Donor age, sex, ethnicity and CMV serostatus were compiled together with the repertoire data. The number of typed donors differed by locus: roughly 620-640 for A, B, C, DRB1 and DQB1; approximately 540 for DQA1; 600 to 610 for DPA1; and about 450 for DPB1. To predict cytomegalovirus infection status, the study brought together high-throughput TCR immunosequencing, statistical association of individual TCRs with disease status, and machine learning. In an earlier analysis of a few hundred of the donors, high-throughput TCR beta sequencing was used to judge whether each TCR beta V gene segment behaved as functional or pseudogenic. In the later analysis, no new phenotypic data were used to find candidate immune exposures; instead, reliance was placed on TCR beta sequences and their occurrence across donors. Across 300 to 500 genotyped donors of the cohort, an average of roughly 250,000 unique TCR beta nucleotide sequences per donor were sequenced, and roughly 20% of those sequences were non-productive. The study aimed to test whether cataloging public T cell receptors could reveal signatures of past pathogen exposure. A separate validation cohort of about 110 different subjects was used in addition to the approximately 610-subject first cohort. Approximately 310 gigabases of sequencing data and roughly 90 million unique TCR sequences were included in an early release covering about 620 HLA-typed donors. The study profiled the T cell repertoires of under 850 subjects by immunosequencing and related them to cytomegalovirus serostatus. Among the roughly 380 genotyped donors, approximately 77% belonged to the genetic ancestry cluster associated with self-reported Caucasian donors. A later analysis re-analyzed previously published TCR beta repertoires from 550 to 700 donors and added high-resolution HLA genotyping to study TCR occurrence patterns. A later genetic analysis took genome-wide SNP genotypes for about 65% of the roughly 670 donors and used that subset as a discovery cohort. Because of strong linkage in the cohort, five DR-DQ haplotypes were treated as single units for association and clustering. Summary of the overall study and its limitations: Most TCR sequences were observed very rarely across donors, whereas some public TCRs were present in many individuals. The authors suggested that the approach could potentially be generalized to other disease states and immunological phenotypes. In a later analysis, HLA-associated TCR beta chains showed more clonal expansion and lower generation probabilities than non-associated chains that were equally common. In both the original and validation cohorts, the classifier was reported to diagnose cytomegalovirus status with high specificity and sensitivity. A further reported finding was that TCR beta sequences accurately predicted the HLA-A and HLA-B alleles for most subjects in the first cohort. HLA typing was unavailable for some donors at each locus, so association tests used only the typed subset. When HLA alleles, especially DR and DQ, strongly co-occurred, attributing TCR associations to individual alleles was difficult. Because the 87-base-pair reads could not distinguish some IMGT-functional V segments, including TRBV6-2 and TRBV6-3, those segments were excluded. A few of the identified cytomegalovirus-associated TCR beta chains were confirmed in vitro to be specific for cytomegalovirus antigens. In this cohort, only TCR beta chains were sequenced, and detectable features were limited by the absence of alpha or paired-chain data. In a later analysis, TCR association rates were found to vary across HLA loci, with the most associated TCRs seen for DRB1 alleles and the fewest for HLA-C alleles. The only immune exposure information available for the cohort was CMV serostatus. Because counts were too low, seventeen rarely observed V segments, including chromosome 9 orphons, were excluded from the earlier analysis of several hundred of the donors. An association between a missense DCLRE1C variant and V-gene and J-gene trimming of TCR beta chains was found in a later genetic analysis and replicated in an independent cohort. A cluster of highly shared sequence variants was judged likely to be a technical artifact of the sequencing pipeline. In an earlier analysis of 587 of the donors, most TCR beta V segments appeared in productive rearrangements about 87% or about 30% of the time, broadly matching IMGT annotations. In the study, around 150 TCR beta chains were listed as associated with cytomegalovirus. According to a later analysis, most CMV-associated TCR beta chains appeared to be HLA-restricted, and the HLA associations seemed to be driven largely by CMV exposure. Correlated functional status among segregating V segments might reflect linkage disequilibrium, but an unknown experimental factor could not be ruled out. Compared with the approximately 720-donor mean, donors in an Asian-associated ancestry cluster had fewer N-insertions in productive TCRs, according to a later genetic analysis. At a false discovery rate of 0.05, a later analysis linked around 15,000 TCR beta sequences to specific HLA alleles. Sequencing depth was assumed to be roughly uniform across donors in the presence/absence analyses, though that assumption may not hold. According to a later analysis, parvovirus B19, influenza, CMV and Epstein-Barr virus appeared linked to several top co-occurrence clusters.

The method behind the library was the immunoSEQ multiplex PCR assay. For the multiplex PCR, a mixture combining 60 forward primers for TCR Vbeta segments and 13 reverse primers for TCR Jbeta segments was used. The CDR3 region of rearranged TCR beta genes was amplified from genomic DNA with a multiplex PCR assay. The amplified TCR beta libraries were sequenced on the Illumina HiSeq System as 87-base-pair reads. The authors' pipeline ran thus. In a later analysis, approximately 74 million unique TCR beta chains were counted across the 650 to 750 repertoires, and about 10 million of these chains were shared by at least two donors. Raw reads were error-corrected and collapsed into unique sequences with a nearest-neighbor algorithm that merged closely related sequences to remove PCR and sequencing errors. V, D and J gene segments were assigned by aligning CDR3 sequences to IMGT reference sequences. For a sequence to be retained, at least a six-nucleotide match to both a V gene segment and a J gene segment was required. Rearrangements were classified as productive when the CDR3 lacked stop codons and remained in frame with V and J, and all other rearrangements were classified as non-productive. CDR3 was defined by IMGT convention, running from the second conserved V-encoded cysteine to the conserved J-encoded phenylalanine. The earlier analysis of a few hundred of the donors excluded sequences that lacked an unambiguous match to a single V gene segment. An earlier analysis of over 450 of the donors classified V segments as functional when productive rearrangements were above 56.7% and as segregating when the standard deviation between donors was above 5%. A statistical classification framework was developed to diagnose cytomegalovirus status using the catalog of TCR beta chain sequences. In a later analysis, V and J genes were assigned by comparing TCR nucleotide sequences against IMGT/GENE-DB human TR gene sequences. The TCRdist pipeline was used in a later analysis to assign CDR3 sequences and most-parsimonious VDJ recombination scenarios. In a later analysis, every TCR beta chain was defined by the combination of its CDR3 amino acid sequence and its V-gene family, and reads without a unique V-gene family were dropped. In a later analysis, nearly 600 highly shared, low-generation-probability nucleotide sequences were removed to address suspected cross-contamination and a sequencing artifact. In a later analysis, a clonal expansion index was calculated for each public chain from normalized within-repertoire ranks of inferred template counts. In a later analysis, generation probabilities were computed using a VDJ recombination model fitted to out-of-frame rearrangements, and the results were checked against IGoR. In a later analysis, hypergeometric tests were used to score TCR-TCR, TCR-HLA and TCR-CMV co-occurrence, with a repertoire-size bias correction applied to TCR pairs. A later analysis estimated false discovery rates by permuting HLA or CMV assignments 20 times. In a later analysis, co-occurring TCRs were grouped using DBSCAN, with TCRdist sequence similarity added in when clustering inside HLA-allele-positive subsets. Repertoires with fewer than 30,000 or more than 120,000 public chains, plus five repertoires with anomalous nucleotide sharing, were excluded from co-occurrence clustering. The source is immuneACCESS, and TCRdb retained only in-frame sequences with V and J called. Part of the clones is not carried over; for the studies checked, unresolved V genes explain less than half of this, and the remainder is unexplained. The D gene and trimming were derived from the DNA, and the V and J assignments and clone size from that table. The sample has 150,000 to 200,000 clones on record, 65% to 85% of them singletons. The ten biggest clones cover around 2.5% of the sample.

A note on this clone: What antigen it recognizes has not been identified. Base-call qualities are not available, and no considerably larger clone is one nucleotide away.

The cohort comprised around 690 healthy bone marrow donors. At the time of sampling, all cohort members were nominally healthy, though unrecorded immune exposures were likely present. The donor was CMV seropositive and was included in the group of around 300 seropositive cohort members. A peripheral blood sample was collected from each donor, and TCR beta sequencing was performed on peripheral blood mononuclear cells. Genomic DNA extraction from the blood cell samples was performed with the Qiagen DNeasy Blood Extraction Kit. The CDR3, cysteine through phenylalanine, is 14 amino acids long. Of the read, only the CDR3 DNA is kept; its 42 bases are in frame from base 1. CDR1 is given as MNHNS and CDR2 as SASEGT, both from the germline V gene. Trimmed from V: 8 bases; trimmed from J: 4 bases; junction bases lacking a gene match: 4.

The source is a woman aged 35 to 49 in good health and CMV-seropositive. The rearrangement joined TRBV6-1 to TRBJ2-2, with TRBD1 identical over 10 junction bases. Sequencing used PBMCs. The CDR3 is CASWTGGTTGELFF. The sequenced DNA: TGTGCCAGCTGGACAGGGGGTACCACCGGGGAGCTGTTTTTT.